This TCR beta chain was captured in a study of control samples from healthy donors and cancer patients. Germline values: CDR1 SGHDT, CDR2 YYEEEE. V shed 2 bases and J shed 7 bases, with 12 bases lying between them. The CDR3 length is 13 residues. Clones were sequenced by immunoSEQ multiplex PCR, and TCRdb holds only the in-frame ones, with some missing. The table includes 75,000 to 90,000 clones, approximately 86% detected once. This TCR came from a man aged 25-40 years in good health. The chain links TRBV5-6 to TRBJ1-2; tentative D call: TRBD1 (5 bases). Sequences were obtained from blood. This chain's CDR3 is CASSLTREGGYTF. CDR3 in DNA: TGTGCCAGCAGCTTAACCAGGGAGGGTGGCTACACCTTC.